There are many counts of the clone carrying this T cell receptor (beta chain). The antigen remains unidentified. These data originate in a study of T-cell memory formation after mild COVID-19. Looking at the study overall: For the most part, TCR clusters were specific to one donor. Study observations and caveats: Among CD4+ contracting clones, most were CM and EM, and CD8+ ones EMRA. Later expanders leaned CD4+, whereas day 15 to 85 contracting clones were balanced CD4/CD8.

The CDR3 is 15 amino acids. The V segment lost 6 bases and the J segment 0 bases; nucleotides outside the gene matches: 7. TCRdb re-called the 5' RACE reads with MiXCR, one entry per CDR3 protein. The data hold about 470,000 distinct CDR3 sequences, with 18% observed a single time. Sequenced material: PBMCs or a T cell subset sorted from them (not recorded which). The source of this sequence is an adult woman who had mild COVID-19 (a few samples of this study predate the infection). Cell type and time point are not known. The V gene is TRBV12-3 or TRBV12-4, the J gene TRBJ1-1; 7 bases match TRBD1. The CDR3: CASRPGQNLNTEAFF. In nucleotides, the CDR3 is TGTGCCAGCAGACCGGGACAGAACCTGAACACTGAAGCTTTCTTT.